The table lists the clone carrying this TCR beta chain with many counts. A read error may explain this, as a much larger clone is one base away. Germline lookup yields CDR1 SGHTA and CDR2 FQGTGA. There are 14 residues in the CDR3. Trimming shortened V by 5 bases and J by 11 bases, and 21 bases separated the two germline ends. This sample stems from a study of tumor-infiltrating lymphocytes in oesophageal squamous cell carcinoma. TCRdb recomputed calls from the PCR reads with MiXCR, one row per CDR3 protein. The sample yields 9,500 to 11,000 distinct CDR3 sequences, 40% to 65% seen once. The sequence was obtained from a female donor with esophageal squamous cell carcinoma. Sequenced: esophageal tumor tissue. The V gene is TRBV7-3, the J gene TRBJ2-5; D call uncertain. The CDR3 nucleotides are TGTGCCAGCAGCGTAGGTGCTGGCTACAATGAGCAGTACTTC. Amino acids: CASSVGAGYNEQYF. Filled out from reference TRBV7-3 and TRBJ2-5, the complete variable domain reads GAGVSQTPSNKVTEKGKYVELRCDPISGHTALYWYRQSLGQGPEFLIYFQGTGAADDSGLPNDRFFAVRPEGSVSTLKIQRTERGDSAVYLCASSVGAGYNEQYFGPGTRLLVL.